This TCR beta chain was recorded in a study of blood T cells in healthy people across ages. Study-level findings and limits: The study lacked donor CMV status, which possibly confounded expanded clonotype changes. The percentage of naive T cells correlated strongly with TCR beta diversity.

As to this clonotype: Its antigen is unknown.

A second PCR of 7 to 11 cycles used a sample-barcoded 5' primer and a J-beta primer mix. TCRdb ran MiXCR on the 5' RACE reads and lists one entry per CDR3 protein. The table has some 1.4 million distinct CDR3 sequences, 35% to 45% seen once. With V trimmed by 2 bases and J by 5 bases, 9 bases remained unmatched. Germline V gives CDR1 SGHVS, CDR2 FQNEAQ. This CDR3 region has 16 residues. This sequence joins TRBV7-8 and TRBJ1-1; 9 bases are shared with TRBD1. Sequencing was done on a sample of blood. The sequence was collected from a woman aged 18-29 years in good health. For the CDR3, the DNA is TGTGCCAGCAGCTTACTAACAGGGGGCAGCGGGACTGAAGCTTTCTTT. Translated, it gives CASSLLTGGSGTEAFF.